These T cell receptor beta chains were read from a single sample in a study of T cells in tuberculosis. TCRdb's copy holds only in-frame clones and misses some; the assay was immunoSEQ multiplex PCR. The data contain 31,000 or so clones, 86% of them singletons. Source: PBMCs, taken at tuberculosis diagnosis. The receptors stem from an adult with tuberculosis. Each CDR3 is given with its conserved first and last residue. A D gene is named only where the DNA matches it firmly. Clone size is given for some rows only: seen once, a few or many times, or a class if the clone is expanded.

v_gene: TRBV6-5
d_gene: TRBD1
abundance: NA
j_gene: TRBJ2-7
CDR3aa: CASSYSRDRGSEQYF
CDR3nt: TGTGCCAGCAGTTACTCGAGGGACAGGGGATCGGAGCAGTACTTC

v_gene: TRBV15
d_gene: TRBD1
abundance: once
j_gene: TRBJ2-7
CDR3aa: CATSSDNRGSYEQYF
CDR3nt: TGTGCCACCAGCAGCGACAACAGGGGGTCCTACGAGCAGTACTTC

v_gene: TRBV6-1
d_gene: NA
abundance: NA
j_gene: TRBJ1-5
CDR3aa: CASLIDSNQPQHF
CDR3nt: TGTGCCAGTCTCATAGACTCTAATCAGCCCCAGCATTTT

v_gene: TRBV19
d_gene: TRBD1
abundance: NA
j_gene: TRBJ2-2
CDR3aa: CASSSQGAGELFF
CDR3nt: TGTGCCAGTAGTAGCCAGGGGGCCGGGGAGCTGTTTTTT

v_gene: TRBV6-5
d_gene: NA
abundance: few
j_gene: TRBJ2-3
CDR3aa: CASREGGLEADTQYF
CDR3nt: TGTGCCAGCAGGGAGGGGGGGTTAGAAGCAGATACGCAGTATTTT

v_gene: TRBV6-6
d_gene: NA
abundance: NA
j_gene: TRBJ1-5
CDR3aa: CASSYGEGEQPQHF
CDR3nt: TGTGCCAGCAGTTACGGGGAGGGGGAGCAGCCCCAGCATTTT

v_gene: TRBV6-5
d_gene: NA
abundance: NA
j_gene: TRBJ1-3
CDR3aa: CASSYFPKTGNTIYF
CDR3nt: TGTGCCAGCAGTTACTTCCCAAAAACTGGAAACACCATATATTTT

v_gene: TRBV5-1
d_gene: NA
abundance: NA
j_gene: TRBJ2-3
CDR3aa: CASSFGIRSTDTQYF
CDR3nt: TGCGCCAGCAGCTTTGGTATACGGAGCACAGATACGCAGTATTTT

v_gene: TRBV25-1
d_gene: NA
abundance: NA
j_gene: TRBJ2-7
CDR3aa: CASSDSQEQYF
CDR3nt: TGTGCCAGCAGTGACTCCCAGGAGCAGTACTTC

v_gene: TRBV19
d_gene: NA
abundance: NA
j_gene: TRBJ2-1
CDR3aa: CASSPGGEQFF
CDR3nt: TGTGCCAGTAGTCCTGGGGGGGAGCAGTTCTTC

v_gene: TRBV5-1
d_gene: TRBD1
abundance: once
j_gene: TRBJ2-7
CDR3aa: CASSVQGADYEQYF
CDR3nt: TGCGCCAGCAGCGTACAGGGGGCAGACTACGAGCAGTACTTC

v_gene: TRBV13
d_gene: NA
abundance: NA
j_gene: TRBJ2-1
CDR3aa: CASSFFGEEGGPWQFF
CDR3nt: TGTGCCAGCAGCTTTTTCGGGGAGGAGGGGGGGCCATGGCAGTTCTTC

v_gene: TRBV7-9
d_gene: NA
abundance: once
j_gene: TRBJ2-3
CDR3aa: CASSFWTGRGTDTQYF
CDR3nt: TGTGCCAGCAGCTTTTGGACTGGCCGGGGCACAGATACGCAGTATTTT

v_gene: TRBV13
d_gene: NA
abundance: NA
j_gene: TRBJ2-3
CDR3aa: CASSLVATDTQYF
CDR3nt: TGTGCCAGCAGCTTAGTAGCCACAGATACGCAGTATTTT

v_gene: TRBV29-1
d_gene: TRBD2
abundance: NA
j_gene: TRBJ2-7
CDR3aa: CSVEGGGQGAYEQYF
CDR3nt: TGCAGCGTTGAAGGGGGAGGGCAGGGAGCCTACGAGCAGTACTTC

v_gene: TRBV5-5
d_gene: TRBD2
abundance: NA
j_gene: TRBJ2-3
CDR3aa: CASSLAGGANTDTQYF
CDR3nt: TGTGCCAGCAGCTTGGCCGGGGGGGCGAACACAGATACGCAGTATTTT

v_gene: TRBV11-2
d_gene: TRBD1
abundance: NA
j_gene: TRBJ1-1
CDR3aa: CASSLAGTGGANTEAFF
CDR3nt: TGTGCCAGCAGCTTAGCTGGGACAGGGGGCGCAAACACTGAAGCTTTCTTT

v_gene: TRBV5-5
d_gene: TRBD1
abundance: NA
j_gene: TRBJ1-1
CDR3aa: CASSLGQDKAFF
CDR3nt: TGTGCCAGCAGCCTAGGACAGGATAAGGCTTTCTTT

v_gene: TRBV5-4
d_gene: TRBD1
abundance: NA
j_gene: TRBJ1-2
CDR3aa: CASRPGGGYGYTF
CDR3nt: TGTGCCAGCAGGCCAGGGGGCGGGTATGGCTACACCTTC

v_gene: TRBV5-1
d_gene: TRBD1
abundance: NA
j_gene: TRBJ2-2
CDR3aa: CASSTTTGTGELFF
CDR3nt: TGCGCCAGCAGCACCACGACAGGGACCGGGGAGCTGTTTTTT

v_gene: TRBV10-2
d_gene: NA
abundance: NA
j_gene: TRBJ1-5
CDR3aa: CASMRQFNQPQHF
CDR3nt: TGCGCCAGCATGAGACAGTTCAATCAGCCCCAGCATTTT

v_gene: TRBV21-1
d_gene: NA
abundance: NA
j_gene: TRBJ2-7
CDR3aa: CASSKGHSDYEQYF
CDR3nt: TGTGCCAGCAGCAAAGGTCATAGCGACTACGAGCAGTACTTC

v_gene: TRBV6-1
d_gene: NA
abundance: NA
j_gene: TRBJ2-7
CDR3aa: CASSPGQSSYEQYF
CDR3nt: TGTGCCAGCAGTCCCGGACAGAGCTCCTACGAGCAGTACTTC

v_gene: TRBV18
d_gene: TRBD1
abundance: NA
j_gene: TRBJ2-7
CDR3aa: CASSPATGSSYEQYF
CDR3nt: TGTGCCAGCTCACCAGCGACAGGGAGCTCCTACGAGCAGTACTTC

v_gene: TRBV28
d_gene: NA
abundance: NA
j_gene: TRBJ1-5
CDR3aa: CASSLAGRGSNQPQHF
CDR3nt: TGTGCCAGCAGTTTAGCGGGAAGGGGTAGCAATCAGCCCCAGCATTTT

v_gene: TRBV27
d_gene: NA
abundance: NA
j_gene: TRBJ2-1
CDR3aa: CASSLVPGSYNEQFF
CDR3nt: TGTGCCAGCAGTTTAGTGCCCGGGTCCTACAATGAGCAGTTCTTC

v_gene: TRBV2
d_gene: NA
abundance: NA
j_gene: TRBJ2-5
CDR3aa: CASSEETGSGETQYF
CDR3nt: TGTGCCAGCAGTGAAGAAACAGGGTCGGGAGAGACCCAGTACTTC